This T cell receptor (beta chain) emerged from a study of T cell changes during pregnancy in multiple sclerosis. CDR3 length: 15 amino acids. Germline CDR1 is SGHTA and CDR2 is FQGNSA. Trimming stripped 8 bases from V and 3 bases from J, with 16 bases between. Assay used: immunoSEQ multiplex PCR; TCRdb lists only in-frame clones, some missing. The table includes 35,000 to 45,000 clones, 85% to 90% detected once. The material sequenced was CD4+ T cells from peripheral blood mononuclear cells, taken in the first trimester of pregnancy. The source of this sequence is a female donor with multiple sclerosis, enrolled in a pregnancy study. This chain links TRBV7-2 with TRBJ1-4, with a possible D match to TRBD1 (6 bases). Here the CDR3 reads CASSKDRTANEKLFF. In DNA form, the CDR3 reads TGTGCCAGCTCAAAAGACCGGACAGCTAATGAAAAACTGTTTTTT.